Listed here are 10 T cell receptor beta chains from one sample, sequenced in a study of blood T cell repertoires in COVID-19. Assay: immunoSEQ multiplex PCR; the TCRdb copy retains only in-frame clones and omits some. The sample gives 230,000 or so clones, roughly 88% of which show up once; 3% to 4.5% is in the top ten. The material sequenced was PBMCs or T cells enriched from blood (not recorded which). These receptors were obtained from a woman aged 40 to 50 with acute COVID-19.

J is TRBJ1-3 and V is TRBV3-1 (or the pseudogene TRBV3-2), with a tentative D call TRBD1 (6 bases). Looked up from germline, CDR1 is LGHDT and CDR2 is YNNKEL (reference sequence). The CDR3 is made up of 15 amino acids. V was pared by 0 bases and J by 4 bases, with 10 bases between. CDR3 nucleotide sequence: TGTGCCAGCAGCCAAGATCCCGACAGGGGAAACACCATATATTTT. Amino acid sequence: CASSQDPDRGNTIYF.

This chain joins TRBV7-7 and TRBJ1-3; 9 bases map to TRBD1. CDR1 and CDR2 from the germline V gene are SSHAT and FNYEAQ (reference sequence). The CDR3 contains 15 residues. J lost 8 bases, V lost 5 bases, and 10 bases had no gene match. The CDR3 sequence: CASSATGGKGDTIYF. The CDR3 nucleotides are TGTGCCAGCAGCGCTACAGGGGGCAAAGGAGACACCATATATTTT.

The rearrangement links TRBV15 to TRBJ2-7, with D maybe TRBD1 (5 bases). CDR1 is LNHNV, CDR2 YYDKDF, per germline (reference sequence). The CDR3 is made up of 13 amino acids. The CDR3 sequence: CATSRTMQGTLHV. CDR3 DNA: TGTGCCACCAGCAGAACGATGCAGGGAACTCTTCACGTC.

The V and J genes are TRBV9 and TRBJ1-2; unclear D gene. This CDR3 region has 14 residues. V dropped 0 bases and J dropped 8 bases, with 14 bases sitting between them. CDR1 is SGDLS, CDR2 YYNGEE, per germline. The CDR3 spells CASSVAVGLEGYTF. The CDR3, as DNA: TGTGCCAGCAGCGTAGCGGTAGGACTAGAGGGCTACACCTTC.

The gene calls are TRBV5-1 and TRBJ2-3; 7 bases are shared with TRBD1. The V gene's germline CDR1 is SGHRS and CDR2 YFSETQ. This CDR3 has 14 amino acids. Losses at the gene ends were 2 bases for V and 5 bases for J; bases not matched to a gene: 5. The CDR3 here is CASSFLTGEDTQYF. CDR3 sequence (DNA): TGCGCCAGCAGCTTCTTAACAGGGGAAGATACGCAGTATTTT.

The chain carries TRBV19 and TRBJ1-1; 11 positions match TRBD1. J gave up 5 bases and V 7 bases, and 6 bases lay outside the gene matches. CDR1 is LNHDA and CDR2 is SQIVND in the germline V gene (reference sequence). CDR3 length: 14 amino acids. As DNA, the CDR3 is TGTGCCAGTATCCCCGGGACAGGGGGGACTGAAGCTTTCTTT. It encodes CASIPGTGGTEAFF. The variable domain in full, with the rest retrieved from reference TRBV19 and TRBJ1-1, is DGGITQSPKYLFRKEGQNVTLSCEQNLNHDAMYWYRQDPGQGLRLIYYSQIVNDFQKGDIAEGYSVSREKKESFPLTVTSAQKNPTAFYLCASIPGTGGTEAFFGQGTRLTVV.

The chain couples TRBV5-4 to TRBJ1-2; D ambiguous. Germline V gene sequence: CDR1 SGHNT, CDR2 YYREEE (reference sequence). V was clipped by 1 base and J by 0 bases, with 10 bases between them. There are 15 residues in the CDR3. The DNA for the CDR3 is TGTGCCAGCAGCTTGTTCTCTGGAGCTAACTATGGCTACACCTTC. Translating gives CASSLFSGANYGYTF.

This clone was observed a single time. The rearrangement links TRBV5-6 to TRBJ2-1; the match to TRBD2 covers 8 bases. The CDR3 totals 18 residues. Per germline, CDR1 SGHDT and CDR2 YYEEEE. The ends lost 1 base at V and 0 bases at J; junction bases unmatched: 9. The CDR3, as DNA: TGTGCCAGCAGCTTGAGGCTAGCGGGTATGAGCTCCTACAATGAGCAGTTCTTC. It yields the protein CASSLRLAGMSSYNEQFF.

This clone was observed a single time. V and J are TRBV7-2 and TRBJ1-2; unclear D gene. CDR3 length: 16 amino acids. The germline V gene encodes CDR1 SGHTA and CDR2 FQGNSA. V was pared by 4 bases and J by 4 bases, with 19 bases between. The CDR3 DNA reads TGTGCCAGCAGCTCCGCCCGGGGTGGGATGGGCTATGGCTACACCTTC. Translating gives CASSSARGGMGYGYTF.

The chain is built from TRBV9 and TRBJ2-6; 9 nucleotides agree with TRBD1. V dropped 4 bases and J dropped 0; count of bases not matched to a gene: 11. Germline V CDR1 and CDR2: SGDLS, YYNGEE. The CDR3 contains 19 residues. The CDR3 DNA follows: TGTGCCAGCAGCTATACGCCGGCGACAGGGGGCTCTGGGGCCAACGTCCTGACTTTC. Translating it yields CASSYTPATGGSGANVLTF.